This T cell receptor beta chain was obtained from a study of prognosis after radiotherapy for stage I lung cancer. Study-wide findings and caveats: There were reportedly differences in TRBV and TRBJ gene usage between patients with and without metastases.

Sample share makes this clonotype medium-sized (0.01 to 0.1%). Its antigen is still unknown. Between the trimmed V and J ends, which lost 2 bases and 5 bases, there was a span of 16 bases. The CDR3 consists of 16 residues. The germline V gene encodes CDR1 SGDLS and CDR2 YYNGEE. Genomic DNA yielded TCR beta CDR3, amplified by two-round multiplex PCR. For every TRBV and TRBJ gene, a specific primer was used in first-round PCR. Via MiXCR, TCRdb re-called the multiplex PCR reads, giving one row per CDR3 protein. There are 30,000 to 40,000 distinct CDR3 sequences in the sample; 30% to 35% occur only once, and 16% lies in the top ten.

The gene calls are TRBV9 and TRBJ2-2, with D possibly being TRBD2 (5 bases). Sequences were derived from PBMCs, sampled before or after stereotactic body radiation therapy (not recorded which). This clonotype was obtained from a donor aged 50 or older with non-small cell lung cancer. The CDR3 coding sequence is TGTGCCAGCAGCGTTGGTGGAGGCCTAAAAACCGGGGAGCTGTTTTTT. This codes for CASSVGGGLKTGELFF.